The T cell receptor (beta chain) described here comes from a study of blood T cell repertoires in COVID-19. Study overall: Material from acute and convalescent COVID-19 was sourced from the United States, Italy and Spain. Sources were T cells, B-cell-depleted T cells, or PBMCs; the material itself was cDNA or gDNA.

Germline loops: CDR1 MGHDK, CDR2 SYGVNS. The CDR3 consists of 17 residues. Trimming shortened V by 3 bases and J by 1 base, and 16 bases separated the two germline ends. Original analysis: Scientists estimated how many nucleated cells there were by amplifying reference gene primers. Assay used: immunoSEQ multiplex PCR; TCRdb lists only in-frame clones, some missing. That table furnishes V, J and clone size, whereas the DNA furnished D and trimming. The table has 75,000 to 90,000 clones, around nine tenths seen once. The sequenced sample was peripheral blood. V and J are TRBV25-1 and TRBJ1-5, with TRBD1 as a possible D gene (5 bases). The TCR originated in a man aged 50-60 years with active or convalescent COVID-19. CDR3 in amino acids: CASSESRAGISNQPQHF. CDR3 nucleotide sequence: TGTGCCAGCAGTGAGTCTAGGGCAGGGATCAGCAATCAGCCCCAGCATTTT. The variable domain in full, completed from reference TRBV25-1 and TRBJ1-5, reads EADIYQTPRYLVIGTGKKITLECSQTMGHDKMYWYQQDPGMELHLIHYSYGVNSTEKGDLSSESTVSRIRTEHFPLTLESARPSHTSQYLCASSESRAGISNQPQHFGDGTRLSIL.